The 20 T cell receptor beta chains in this list originate from one sample, sequenced in a study of T cells after yellow fever vaccination. TCRdb called the 5' RACE reads again in MiXCR, with one record for every CDR3 protein. In the table there are approximately 580,000 distinct CDR3 sequences, about 17% of which are singletons. Source: PBMCs, taken 5 days after the first yellow fever vaccination. These receptors all stem from a man younger than 35 who received the YFV17D yellow fever vaccine.

In its sample, this clonotype was seen a few times. The chain recombines TRBV5-1 with TRBJ2-5; TRBD2 matches at 14 bases. Germline CDR1 reads SGHRS; CDR2 reads YFSETQ. The junction had 6 bases not matched to a gene; V was cut back by 3 bases and J by 2 bases. CDR3 length equals 17 residues. CDR3 amino acids: CASSSGLAGVGQETQYF. The CDR3 bases are TGCGCCAGCAGCTCGGGACTAGCGGGGGTTGGACAAGAGACCCAGTACTTC.

V and J are TRBV7-9 and TRBJ1-2; D remains ambiguous. Germline CDR1 is SEHNR and CDR2 is FQNEAQ (reference sequence). The V end was cut by 2 bases, the J end by 5 bases, with 12 bases between. The CDR3 has 14 residues. The CDR3 sequence: CASSLTLQRYGYTF. The CDR3 DNA reads TGTGCCAGCAGCTTAACGCTACAGAGGTATGGCTACACCTTC.

There are many counts of this clonotype. This rearrangement joins TRBV5-1 to TRBJ1-2; D is unresolved. Trimming shortened V by 0 bases and J by 2 bases, and 5 bases separated the two germline ends. CDR1 SGHRS and CDR2 YFSETQ come from the germline V gene. CDR3 size: 13 residues. CDR3: CASSLDDNYGYTF. The CDR3 nucleotides read TGCGCCAGCAGCTTGGATGACAACTATGGCTACACCTTC.

A single count supports this clonotype. The rearrangement links TRBV7-2 to TRBJ1-6; 9 nucleotides line up with TRBD1. Germline lookup yields CDR1 SGHTA and CDR2 FQGNSA. J gave up 10 bases and V 1 base, and 11 bases lay outside the gene matches. The CDR3 spans 17 residues. The DNA for the CDR3 is TGTGCCAGCAGCTTAGGATCGGGGACAGGGATAGGATCACCCCTCCACTTT. Translating gives CASSLGSGTGIGSPLHF.

The J gene is TRBJ1-4, the V gene TRBV20-1; D not resolved. This CDR3 contains 13 residues. V lost 3 bases and J 4 bases, leaving 9 bases between the germline ends. Germline CDR1 DFQATT, CDR2 SNEGSKA (reference sequence). The DNA of the CDR3 is TGCAGTGCTAGGGCGGGCGTTAATGAAAAACTGTTTTTT. Amino acid sequence: CSARAGVNEKLFF.

The V call is TRBV18, the J call TRBJ2-1, with a weak D call TRBD2 (5 bases). The CDR3 is 15 amino acids. V was pared by 3 bases and J by 1 base, with 10 bases between. Germline CDR1 reads KGHSH; CDR2 reads LQKENI. CDR3 amino acids: CASSPFGESYNEQFF. CDR3 bases: TGTGCCAGCTCACCGTTCGGGGAGTCCTACAATGAGCAGTTCTTC.

The genes are TRBV14 and TRBJ2-3, with unresolved D. The CDR3 is made up of 17 amino acids. Trimming stripped 0 bases from V and 2 bases from J, with 15 bases between. Germline V gene data show CDR1 as SGHDN and CDR2 as FVKESK. The CDR3 protein is CASSQDRNRIYTDTQYF. As DNA, the CDR3 is TGTGCCAGCAGCCAAGATCGGAATCGAATATACACAGATACGCAGTATTTT. The variable domain in full, completed from reference TRBV14 and TRBJ2-3, reads EAGVTQFPSHSVIEKGQTVTLRCDPISGHDNLYWYRRVMGKEIKFLLHFVKESKQDESGMPNNRFLAERTGGTYSTLKVQPAELEDSGVYFCASSQDRNRIYTDTQYFGPGTRLTVL.

This clonotype turned up a few times. The genes are TRBV18 and TRBJ1-5; D ambiguous. Germline V gene data show CDR1 as KGHSH and CDR2 as LQKENI. V was clipped by 4 bases and J by 4 bases, with 14 bases between them. The CDR3 is made up of 15 amino acids. CDR3 protein: CASSLGITVNQPQHF. In DNA, the CDR3 is TGTGCCAGCTCACTAGGGATAACGGTAAATCAGCCCCAGCATTTT.

On this clonotype: A single base separates this from a much larger clone, so it may be a read error. The J gene is TRBJ2-3, the V gene TRBV12-3 or TRBV12-4, with 7 bases matching TRBD2. J gave up 9 bases and V 6 bases, and 12 bases lay outside the gene matches. The CDR3 is 14 amino acids. DNA for the CDR3: TGTGCCAGCAGACCCGGGACTACGATAGGGACGCAGTATTTT. Translating it yields CASRPGTTIGTQYF.

CDR3 region: CASTRVRGLSSYNSPLHF. CDR3 in DNA: TGTGCCAGCACTCGGGTCAGGGGGCTAAGCTCCTATAATTCACCCCTCCACTTT. This rearrangement joins TRBV2 to TRBJ1-6, with 8 bases aligning to TRBD1. V lost 7 bases, J lost 0 bases, and 11 bases stayed unmatched. Looked up from germline, CDR1 is SNHLY and CDR2 is FYNNEI. The CDR3 is 18 residues long.

This clonotype was seen a few times. The chain employs TRBV7-8 and TRBJ2-7; D unresolved. The CDR3 is 15 residues long. The V and J ends lost 1 base and 2 bases respectively, with 12 bases between them. Per the germline V gene, CDR1 is SGHVS and CDR2 is FQNEAQ. CDR3 protein: CASSLEPFSPYEQYF. CDR3 sequence (DNA): TGTGCCAGCAGCTTAGAGCCTTTTTCCCCCTACGAGCAGTACTTC.

This clonotype was seen a single time. The CDR3 spells CSVEDLGAEDTEAFF. In nucleotides, the CDR3 is TGCAGCGTTGAAGATTTGGGGGCAGAGGACACTGAAGCTTTCTTT. The chain has TRBV29-1 and TRBJ1-1; tentatively, D is TRBD1 (6 bases). The CDR3 spans 15 residues. The ends were cut back, 0 bases at V and 3 bases at J, with 14 bases in the middle. CDR1 SQVTM and CDR2 ANQGSEA come from the germline V gene.

This clonotype was counted only a few times. The V gene is TRBV23-1, the J gene TRBJ2-7; a weak D match, TRBD1 (5 bases). TRBV23-1 has ORF status, its function being uncertain. The CDR3 has 13 residues. V lost 2 bases, J lost 5 bases, and 10 bases lay in between. The CDR3 region is CASSQIPGHEQYF. DNA of the CDR3: TGCGCCAGCAGTCAAATACCAGGGCACGAGCAGTACTTC.

There are a few counts of this clonotype. This rearrangement joins TRBV30 to TRBJ1-1; D gene unclear. The germline V gene encodes CDR1 GTSNPN and CDR2 SVGIG (reference sequence). Between the trimmed V and J ends, which lost 5 bases and 13 bases, there was a span of 8 bases. The CDR3 extends over 8 amino acids. DNA for the CDR3: TGTGCCTGGGGACTGGATTTCTTT. Its translation is CAWGLDFF. Full variable domain (missing parts from reference TRBV30 and TRBJ1-1): SQTIHQWPATLVQPVGSPLSLECTVEGTSNPNLYWYRQAAGRGLQLLFYSVGIGQISSEVPQNLSASRPQDRQFILSSKKLLLSDSGFYLCAWGLDFFGQGTRLTVV.

V usage is TRBV28 and J usage is TRBJ2-7, with 7 positions matching TRBD1. Germline CDR1 reads MDHEN; CDR2 reads SYDVKM. This CDR3 spans 16 amino acids. V was clipped by 4 bases and J by 1 base; unmatched bases: 10. The CDR3 nucleotides read TGTGCCAGCAGTTACCCAACAGGGGCCCGTTCCTACGAGCAGTACTTC. Translated: CASSYPTGARSYEQYF.

This chain connects TRBV12-3 or TRBV12-4 to TRBJ2-7; TRBD1 aligns across 9 bases. The CDR3 contains 14 residues. With 5 bases clipped from V and 7 bases from J, the junction kept 9 bases outside the gene matches. The CDR3 loop is CASSTGQGEGEQYF. The CDR3 DNA follows: TGTGCCAGCAGTACGGGACAGGGCGAGGGAGAGCAGTACTTC.

The gene calls are TRBV5-8 and TRBJ2-3; D unresolved. Per germline, CDR1 SGHTS and CDR2 YDEGEE. Between the trimmed V and J ends, which lost 6 bases and 3 bases, there was a span of 5 bases. This CDR3 is built from 11 residues. The CDR3 DNA is TGTGCCAGCACTCAGACAGATACGCAGTATTTT. It encodes CASTQTDTQYF.

This clonotype was picked up a small number of times. The rearrangement joins TRBV7-2 to TRBJ2-1; D remains unclear. V lost 1 base, J lost 6 bases, and 7 bases lay in between. Germline assignment: CDR1 SGHTA and CDR2 FQGNSA. This CDR3 comprises 13 residues. CDR3 in DNA: TGTGCCAGCAGCTTAGGTAACCGCAATGAGCAGTTCTTC. Protein: CASSLGNRNEQFF.

The chain couples TRBV6-2 or TRBV6-3 to TRBJ1-1, with no clear D. Germline assignment: CDR1 MNHEY and CDR2 SVGEGT. CDR3 length: 14 residues. Trimming pared 2 bases from V and 6 bases from J, leaving 13 bases between. The DNA of the CDR3 is TGTGCCAGCAGTTACCCCAACCTTCCGGCTGAAGCTTTCTTT. Residues: CASSYPNLPAEAFF.

This clonotype was found many times. V gene TRBV7-3 combines with J gene TRBJ1-1, with 8 bases aligning to TRBD1. V lost 5 bases and J lost 1; bases outside the gene matches: 0. The length of the CDR3 is 13 residues. Germline V gives CDR1 SGHTA, CDR2 FQGTGA. The CDR3 DNA reads as TGTGCCAGCAGCCAGGGGGCGAACACTGAAGCTTTCTTT. It specifies CASSQGANTEAFF.